This T cell receptor beta chain was sequenced for a study of CD8 T cells in Susac syndrome. CD8+ and CD4+ T cells taken from blood had their TCR beta sequenced. Multiple sclerosis controls were treatment-naive patients with stable or active relapsing-remitting disease. Between the trimmed V and J ends, which lost 4 bases and 3 bases, there was a span of 6 bases. Looked up from germline, CDR1 is DFQATT and CDR2 is SNEGSKA (reference sequence). CDR3 length: 12 amino acids. About this clonotype: Antigen unknown.

Broader study findings: The authors acknowledged that the study's TCR sequencing and HLA analysis involved relatively few individuals.

Random hexamers primed reverse transcription of roughly 0.5 to 1 ug RNA. An immunoSEQ multiplex PCR amplified TCR beta CDR3 over 54 Vbeta and 13 Jbeta. From the immunoSEQ multiplex PCR reads, TCRdb called clonotypes with MiXCR, one entry per CDR3 protein. The sample records around 150,000 distinct CDR3 sequences, roughly 94% being singletons. The clonotype was recovered from a human donor with multiple sclerosis. The rearrangement joins TRBV20-1 to TRBJ2-2; the D gene is possibly TRBD1 (5 bases). The sequenced sample consisted of CD4+ T cells from PBMCs. The CDR3 loop is CSAKGDTGELFF. CDR3 nucleotide sequence: TGCAGTGCTAAAGGGGACACCGGGGAGCTGTTTTTT.